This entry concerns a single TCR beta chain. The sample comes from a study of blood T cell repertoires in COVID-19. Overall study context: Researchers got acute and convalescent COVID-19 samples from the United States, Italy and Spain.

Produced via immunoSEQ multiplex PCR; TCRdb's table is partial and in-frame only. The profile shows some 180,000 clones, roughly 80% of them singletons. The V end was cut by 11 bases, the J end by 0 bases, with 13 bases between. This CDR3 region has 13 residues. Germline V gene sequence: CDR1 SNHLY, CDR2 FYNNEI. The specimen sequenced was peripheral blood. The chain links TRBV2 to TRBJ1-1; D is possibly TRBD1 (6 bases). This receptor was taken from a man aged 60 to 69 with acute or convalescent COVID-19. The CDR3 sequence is CAVLRGLNTEAFF. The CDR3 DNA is TGTGCCGTACTCAGGGGTTTGAACACTGAAGCTTTCTTT.